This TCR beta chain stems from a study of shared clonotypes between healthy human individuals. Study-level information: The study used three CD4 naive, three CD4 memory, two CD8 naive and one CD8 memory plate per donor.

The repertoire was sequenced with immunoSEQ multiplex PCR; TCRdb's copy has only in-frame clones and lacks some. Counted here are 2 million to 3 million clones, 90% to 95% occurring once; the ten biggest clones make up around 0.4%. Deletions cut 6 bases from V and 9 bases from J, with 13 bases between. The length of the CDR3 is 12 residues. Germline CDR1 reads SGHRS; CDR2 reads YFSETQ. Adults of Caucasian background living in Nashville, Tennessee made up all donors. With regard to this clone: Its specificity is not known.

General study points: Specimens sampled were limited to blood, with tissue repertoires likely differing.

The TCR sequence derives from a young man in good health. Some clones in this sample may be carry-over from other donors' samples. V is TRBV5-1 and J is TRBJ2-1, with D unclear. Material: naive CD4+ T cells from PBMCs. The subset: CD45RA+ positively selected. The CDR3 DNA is TGCGCCAGCATCTCGGTAGTGGGTGAGCAGTTCTTC. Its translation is CASISVVGEQFF.